Listed below are T cell receptor beta chains from one sample, sequenced in a study of spatial heterogeneity in lung cancer. MiXCR was run by TCRdb on the 5' RACE reads, yielding one entry per CDR3 protein. The data hold 25,000 to 35,000 distinct CDR3 sequences, with about 10% observed a single time. The specimen comprised PBMCs, sampled at follow-up. The receptors shown here come from a female donor with early-stage non-small cell lung cancer. Each CDR3 is given with its conserved first and last residue. A D gene is named only where the DNA matches it firmly. Size values are once, few and many counts, or a class for expanded clones, and some rows have none.

CDR3aa,CDR3nt,abundance,v_gene,d_gene,j_gene
CASSDSNTEAFF,TGTGCCAGCAGTGACAGTAACACTGAAGCTTTCTTT,many,TRBV13,NA,TRBJ1-1
CASSSGGTSTDTQYF,TGTGCCAGCAGTTCCGGTGGAACTAGCACAGATACGCAGTATTTT,medium-sized,TRBV28,NA,TRBJ2-3
CASSYSREAFF,TGTGCCAGCAGTTACTCAAGAGAAGCTTTCTTT,few,TRBV6-2/TRBV6-3,NA,TRBJ1-1
CASSQTYNEQFF,TGTGCCAGCAGCCAAACTTACAATGAGCAGTTCTTC,NA,TRBV3-1,NA,TRBJ2-1
CASSVEGGLNTEAFF,TGTGCCAGCAGCGTAGAGGGAGGGTTGAACACTGAAGCTTTCTTT,many,TRBV9,NA,TRBJ1-1
CSARETGAGQPQHF,TGCAGTGCTAGGGAGACAGGGGCTGGACAGCCCCAGCATTTT,many,TRBV20-1,TRBD1,TRBJ1-5
CASSLDPTSYEQYF,TGTGCCAGCAGCTTGGATCCCACCTCGTACGAGCAGTACTTC,few,TRBV5-6,NA,TRBJ2-7
CASTQGPAGELFF,TGTGCCAGCACCCAGGGACCCGCCGGGGAGCTGTTTTTT,many,TRBV6-5,NA,TRBJ2-2
CASSASNTEAFF,TGTGCCAGCTCAGCGTCGAACACTGAAGCTTTCTTT,medium-sized,TRBV2,NA,TRBJ1-1
CASSRDRVAGANVLTF,TGTGCCAGCAGCCGGGACAGGGTAGCTGGGGCCAACGTCCTGACTTTC,many,TRBV7-8,TRBD1,TRBJ2-6
CASSEQGAGETQYF,TGTGCCAGCAGTGAGCAGGGGGCGGGAGAGACCCAGTACTTC,NA,TRBV28,TRBD1,TRBJ2-5
CASSYLRLPSSTDTQYF,TGTGCCAGCAGTTACCTCCGTCTGCCGTCTAGCACAGATACGCAGTATTTT,many,TRBV6-2/TRBV6-3,NA,TRBJ2-3
CASSPGQEIYEQYF,TGTGCCAGCAGCCCGGGACAGGAGATCTACGAGCAGTACTTC,NA,TRBV4-2,TRBD1,TRBJ2-7
CASSLVAGDMTDTQYF,TGTGCCAGCAGTTTGGTGGCGGGGGATATGACAGATACGCAGTATTTT,many,TRBV28,TRBD2,TRBJ2-3
CSAFWGPEAFF,TGCAGTGCTTTTTGGGGGCCTGAAGCTTTCTTT,few,TRBV20-1,NA,TRBJ1-1
CASSIDNAGLAGNTGELFF,TGTGCCAGTAGTATAGATAACGCGGGGCTAGCGGGGAACACCGGGGAGCTGTTTTTT,few,TRBV19,TRBD2,TRBJ2-2
CASSSGQGGYYEQYF,TGTGCCAGCAGCTCCGGACAGGGCGGTTACTACGAGCAGTACTTC,NA,TRBV25-1,TRBD1,TRBJ2-7
CASSRARGTEAFF,TGTGCCAGTAGTAGGGCCCGGGGGACTGAAGCTTTCTTT,NA,TRBV19,NA,TRBJ1-1
CASSLAPGRGNSPLHF,TGTGCCAGCAGCTTAGCGCCTGGCAGAGGGAATTCACCCCTCCACTTT,NA,TRBV7-8,NA,TRBJ1-6
CATQTNSNQPQHF,TGTGCCACACAAACGAATAGCAATCAGCCCCAGCATTTT,few,TRBV10-3,NA,TRBJ1-5
CAWSVPPGRLEAFF,TGTGCCTGGAGTGTACCCCCCGGGAGGCTTGAAGCTTTCTTT,few,TRBV30,NA,TRBJ1-1
CASSLGTINYEQYF,TGTGCCAGCAGTTTAGGGACTATCAACTACGAGCAGTACTTC,NA,TRBV28,TRBD2,TRBJ2-7
CASSPVSAGEQYF,TGTGCCAGCAGCCCCGTCAGCGCTGGGGAGCAGTACTTC,few,TRBV7-2,NA,TRBJ2-7
CASRDQNNNEQFF,TGTGCCAGCCGCGATCAAAACAACAATGAGCAGTTCTTC,NA,TRBV6-2/TRBV6-3,NA,TRBJ2-1
CASSLERVAGKLFF,TGCGCCAGCAGCTTGGAGAGGGTAGCGGGAAAACTGTTTTTT,once,TRBV5-1,NA,TRBJ1-4
CASGQYNEQFF,TGTGCCAGTGGACAGTACAATGAGCAGTTCTTC,NA,TRBV19,NA,TRBJ2-1
CASSYHNEQFF,TGTGCCAGCAGCTACCACAATGAGCAGTTCTTC,NA,TRBV6-4,NA,TRBJ2-1
CASSRSSGAYEQYF,TGTGCCAGCAGTCGGTCTAGCGGGGCCTACGAGCAGTACTTC,few,TRBV28,TRBD2,TRBJ2-7
CASSETSTQETQYF,TGCGCCAGCAGTGAGACTTCTACCCAAGAGACCCAGTACTTC,many,TRBV10-2,NA,TRBJ2-5
CASSRGGEKAQYF,TGTGCCAGCAGCCGCGGGGGGGAGAAGGCCCAGTACTTC,many,TRBV27,TRBD2,TRBJ2-5
CASSLARLAVEGTDTQYF,TGTGCCAGCAGCTTAGCCCGACTAGCGGTTGAGGGGACAGATACGCAGTATTTT,many,TRBV7-2,TRBD2,TRBJ2-3
CASNPLGQPQHF,TGTGCCAGTAACCCCCTCGGTCAGCCCCAGCATTTT,NA,TRBV19,NA,TRBJ1-5
CASSRSGGVQETQYF,TGTGCCAGCAGTCGCAGTGGAGGGGTCCAAGAGACCCAGTACTTC,few,TRBV7-3,NA,TRBJ2-5
CASSTRQGARTEAFF,TGTGCCAGCAGCACCCGACAGGGGGCGCGGACTGAAGCTTTCTTT,many,TRBV7-2,TRBD1,TRBJ1-1
CASSLYVSGSSYEQYF,TGTGCCAGCAGTTTGTACGTTTCGGGCAGCTCCTACGAGCAGTACTTC,NA,TRBV27,NA,TRBJ2-7
CASRPAGLAKNIQYF,TGTGCCAGCAGGCCAGCGGGTCTAGCCAAAAACATTCAGTACTTC,once,TRBV2,NA,TRBJ2-4
CASSLAPLAGLSEQYF,TGTGCCAGCAGCTTAGCGCCGCTAGCGGGGCTGAGCGAGCAGTACTTC,few,TRBV7-2,TRBD2,TRBJ2-7
CASNSGTHPGPLHF,TGTGCCAGTAATTCCGGGACTCACCCCGGACCCCTCCACTTT,few,TRBV19,NA,TRBJ1-6
CASSHAGGSANTGELFF,TGTGCCAGCAGCCATGCAGGCGGGTCCGCGAACACCGGGGAGCTGTTTTTT,few,TRBV3-1,NA,TRBJ2-2
CASGVTGRNTGELFF,TGTGCCAGCGGAGTGACAGGGCGGAACACCGGGGAGCTGTTTTTT,few,TRBV6-2/TRBV6-3,TRBD1,TRBJ2-2
CASSLGTSYNEQFF,TGTGCCAGCAGCTTAGGGACATCTTACAATGAGCAGTTCTTC,few,TRBV5-6,NA,TRBJ2-1
CAARTGDSPLHF,TGTGCAGCGAGGACAGGGGATTCACCCCTCCACTTT,few,TRBV7-9,TRBD1,TRBJ1-6
CAISDRGGNQPQHF,TGTGCCATCAGTGACAGAGGGGGGAACCAGCCCCAGCATTTT,many,TRBV10-3,NA,TRBJ1-5
CASSPSTGEAFF,TGTGCCAGCTCACCAAGTACGGGTGAAGCTTTCTTT,many,TRBV18,NA,TRBJ1-1
CASSAYGTGHDEQYF,TGTGCCAGCAGTGCTTACGGGACAGGGCACGACGAGCAGTACTTC,many,TRBV9,TRBD1,TRBJ2-7
CASSQTGGVNYEQYF,TGTGCCAGCAGCCAAACAGGGGGCGTAAACTACGAGCAGTACTTC,NA,TRBV7-2,TRBD1,TRBJ2-7
CASSPAGTSYNEQFF,TGCGCCAGCAGCCCGGCGGGGACTAGCTACAATGAGCAGTTCTTC,NA,TRBV5-1,TRBD2,TRBJ2-1
CSVAQGWDEQYF,TGCAGCGTCGCACAAGGCTGGGACGAGCAGTACTTC,many,TRBV29-1,NA,TRBJ2-7
CASSGGGRTEAFF,TGTGCCAGCTCAGGGGGGGGCCGGACTGAAGCTTTCTTT,NA,TRBV18,NA,TRBJ1-1
CASSFSGTTQLYTF,TGCGCCAGCAGCTTCTCCGGGACAACCCAACTTTACACCTTC,few,TRBV5-1,NA,TRBJ1-2
CASSRGGSLNYEQYF,TGTGCCAGCAGCCGGGGGGGGTCGCTGAACTACGAGCAGTACTTC,many,TRBV5-4,TRBD2,TRBJ2-7
CASSTGTLPGELFF,TGTGCCAGCAGCACCGGGACACTACCCGGGGAGCTGTTTTTT,many,TRBV7-2,NA,TRBJ2-2
CASSLRDRTSGNTIYF,TGTGCCAGCAGCCTCCGGGACAGGACCTCTGGAAACACCATATATTTT,many,TRBV4-2,TRBD1,TRBJ1-3
CATSDPGVGETQYF,TGTGCCACCAGTGATCCGGGGGTTGGGGAGACCCAGTACTTC,many,TRBV24-1,NA,TRBJ2-5